This passage covers 5 T cell receptor beta chains from one sample sequenced in a study of T cell responses to AZD1222 COVID-19 vaccine. The method was immunoSEQ multiplex PCR; TCRdb's version includes in-frame clones alone and lacks a portion of them. The sample carries fewer than 150,000 clones, approximately 90% recorded once. The sample in question was peripheral blood, obtained 28 days after the second AZD1222 dose. The receptors were gathered from an adult who received the AZD1222 COVID-19 vaccine.

J is TRBJ2-1 and V is TRBV27, with D unclear. The V gene's germline CDR1 is MNHEY and CDR2 SMNVEV (reference sequence). This CDR3 comprises 13 residues. The V end was cut by 5 bases, the J end by 5 bases, with 10 bases between. CDR3: CASSTLGDNEQFF. CDR3 in DNA: TGTGCCAGCAGTACTCTAGGAGACAATGAGCAGTTCTTC.

The V gene is TRBV6-5, the J gene TRBJ1-1; D is possibly TRBD1 (6 bases). Trimming took off 3 bases at V and 4 bases at J, with 9 bases between the two ends. This CDR3 is 13 amino acids long. CDR1 and CDR2 (germline): MNHEY, SVGAGI. CDR3 residues: CASSYTGSTEAFF. Written as DNA, the CDR3 is TGTGCCAGCAGTTATACAGGGAGCACTGAAGCTTTCTTT.

The rearrangement uses TRBV27 and TRBJ1-1; 10 bases agree with TRBD1. Germline V CDR1 and CDR2: MNHEY, SMNVEV (reference sequence). The CDR3 has 17 residues. V shed 5 bases and J 4 bases; nucleotides not matched to a gene: 13. The CDR3 region has the DNA TGTGCCAGCAGTCTCCGGACAGGGGGGATTTTTAGCACTGAAGCTTTCTTT. This gives the protein CASSLRTGGIFSTEAFF.

This chain links TRBV6-6 with TRBJ1-6; D might be TRBD1 (5 bases). Trimming removed 6 bases from V and 9 bases from J, with 12 bases in between. CDR3 length: 13 amino acids. Germline V gene lookup returns CDR1 MNHNY and CDR2 SVGAGI (reference sequence). CDR3 residues: CASRPGRSSPLHF. CDR3 coding DNA: TGTGCCAGCAGGCCGGGACGGAGTTCACCCCTCCACTTT.

V is TRBV7-2 and J is TRBJ2-2, with TRBD2 matching 11 bases. Germline CDR1 and CDR2: SGHTA and FQGNSA. The CDR3 extends over 19 amino acids. Trimming took 1 base from V and 0 from J; bases not matched to a gene: 7. CDR3 in DNA: TGTGCCAGCAGCTTAGGTATACTAGCGGGGGTCCCGAACACCGGGGAGCTGTTTTTT. As protein: CASSLGILAGVPNTGELFF. The full variable domain, rest sourced from reference TRBV7-2 and TRBJ2-2, is GAGVSQSPSNKVTEKGKDVELRCDPISGHTALYWYRQSLGQGLEFLIYFQGNSAPDKSGLPSDRFSAERTGGSVSTLTIQRTQQEDSAVYLCASSLGILAGVPNTGELFFGEGSRLTVL.